Sequencing of this T cell receptor beta chain was carried out in a study of blood T cell repertoires in COVID-19. Across the whole study: The samples span acute and convalescent COVID-19 from the United States, Italy and Spain. T cells, B-cell-depleted T cells, or PBMCs provided the cDNA or gDNA that served as material.

Original handling: Amplification of reference gene primers provided the estimated nucleated cell counts. Clones were read by immunoSEQ multiplex PCR, and TCRdb kept only the in-frame ones, dropping some. V, J and clone size were drawn from that table, and D and trimming were deduced from the DNA. The repertoire holds approximately 29,000 clones, with about 89% as singletons. CDR1 and CDR2 (germline): SGHTA, FQGTGA. The CDR3 has 14 residues. The germline V and J ends were trimmed by 5 bases and 6 bases, with 16 bases remaining between them. The clonotype was recovered from a man aged 65 to 79 with active COVID-19. Sequences were obtained from peripheral blood. This rearrangement joins TRBV7-3 to TRBJ1-1; a weak D match, TRBD1 (6 bases). DNA for the CDR3: TGTGCCAGCAGCCCCGCGTCGGGGGGCGCTGAAGCTTTCTTT. This codes for CASSPASGGAEAFF.